This is a list of T cell receptor beta chains from one sample in a study of blood T cell repertoires in COVID-19. Clones were read by immunoSEQ multiplex PCR, and TCRdb kept only the in-frame ones, dropping some. The sample carries about 110,000 clones, roughly four fifths recorded once. Sequenced: peripheral blood. The receptors derive from a woman aged 55-70 years with acute or convalescent COVID-19. The CDR3 runs from the conserved cysteine through the conserved F or W. The order of the fields is V gene, CDR3 length, clone size, D gene, J gene, CDR3 protein, CDR3 DNA. The D gene is left open where the match is weak. The size field is filled for only some rows; it gives once, few, many or a size class.

v_gene: TRBV2
len: 14
abundance: .
d_gene: .
j_gene: TRBJ2-6
CDR3aa: CASSEQVGANVLTF
CDR3nt: TGTGCCAGCAGTGAACAGGTTGGGGCCAACGTCCTGACTTTC

v_gene: TRBV13
len: 14
abundance: once
d_gene: .
j_gene: TRBJ1-3
CDR3aa: CASSLFISGNTIYF
CDR3nt: TGTGCCAGCAGCTTGTTTATCTCTGGAAACACCATATATTTT

v_gene: TRBV5-4
len: 15
abundance: once
d_gene: TRBD1
j_gene: TRBJ1-1
CDR3aa: CASSQQTGVVTEAFF
CDR3nt: TGTGCCAGCAGCCAACAGACAGGGGTAGTCACTGAAGCTTTCTTT

v_gene: TRBV25-1
len: 17
abundance: .
d_gene: TRBD1
j_gene: TRBJ1-2
CDR3aa: CASSTPAGQGASDGYTF
CDR3nt: TGTGCCAGCAGTACACCGGCGGGGCAGGGGGCTTCGGATGGCTACACCTTC

v_gene: TRBV23-1
len: 15
abundance: .
d_gene: .
j_gene: TRBJ1-3
CDR3aa: CASSQSWGAGNTIYF
CDR3nt: TGCGCCAGCAGTCAATCTTGGGGGGCTGGAAACACCATATATTTT

v_gene: TRBV18
len: 16
abundance: few
d_gene: .
j_gene: TRBJ2-6
CDR3aa: CASSPPSGGGANVLTF
CDR3nt: TGTGCCAGCTCACCACCTTCGGGTGGTGGGGCCAACGTCCTGACTTTC

v_gene: TRBV6-5
len: 14
abundance: .
d_gene: .
j_gene: TRBJ2-7
CDR3aa: CASSYLARSYEQYF
CDR3nt: TGTGCCAGCAGTTACCTAGCCCGATCCTACGAGCAGTACTTC

v_gene: TRBV6-1
len: 14
abundance: .
d_gene: .
j_gene: TRBJ1-5
CDR3aa: CASSEGLTVEPQHF
CDR3nt: TGTGCCAGCAGTGAAGGCCTGACTGTGGAGCCCCAGCATTTT

v_gene: TRBV2
len: 16
abundance: .
d_gene: .
j_gene: TRBJ2-3
CDR3aa: CASSEWRSAVTDTQYF
CDR3nt: TGTGCCAGCAGTGAATGGAGGAGTGCAGTCACAGATACGCAGTATTTT

v_gene: TRBV7-2
len: 15
abundance: .
d_gene: TRBD2
j_gene: TRBJ2-3
CDR3aa: CASNPSGGVMDTQYF
CDR3nt: TGTGCCAGCAACCCTAGCGGGGGGGTAATGGATACGCAGTATTTT

v_gene: TRBV6-5
len: 14
abundance: few
d_gene: .
j_gene: TRBJ2-7
CDR3aa: CASSYSETSYEQYF
CDR3nt: TGTGCCAGCAGTTACTCGGAGACTAGCTACGAGCAGTACTTC

v_gene: TRBV7-3
len: 14
abundance: .
d_gene: TRBD1
j_gene: TRBJ1-1
CDR3aa: CASSRQGENTEAFF
CDR3nt: TGTGCCAGCAGCCGACAGGGGGAGAACACTGAAGCTTTCTTT

v_gene: TRBV30
len: 13
abundance: .
d_gene: TRBD1
j_gene: TRBJ1-6
CDR3aa: CAWDRVVNSPLHF
CDR3nt: TGTGCCTGGGACAGGGTTGTAAATTCACCCCTCCACTTT

v_gene: TRBV9
len: 15
abundance: .
d_gene: TRBD1
j_gene: TRBJ2-7
CDR3aa: CASSVGDRGRGEQYF
CDR3nt: TGTGCCAGCAGCGTAGGGGACAGGGGGCGAGGAGAGCAGTACTTC

v_gene: TRBV28
len: 22
abundance: .
d_gene: .
j_gene: TRBJ1-2
CDR3aa: CASRDKLRRQTNYGKIAAVCTF
CDR3nt: TGTGCCAGCAGGGACAAACTGCGACGCCAGACCAACTATGGTAAGATCGCCGCTGTTTGCACCTTC

v_gene: TRBV7-9
len: 14
abundance: .
d_gene: .
j_gene: TRBJ2-5
CDR3aa: CASSIRGSQETQYF
CDR3nt: TGTGCCAGCAGCATAAGGGGGTCCCAAGAGACCCAGTACTTC

v_gene: TRBV7-8
len: 14
abundance: .
d_gene: TRBD1
j_gene: TRBJ2-7
CDR3aa: CASSSRTGGNEQYF
CDR3nt: TGTGCCAGCAGCTCTCGGACAGGGGGCAACGAGCAGTACTTC

v_gene: TRBV5-4
len: 16
abundance: .
d_gene: .
j_gene: TRBJ2-7
CDR3aa: CASSRLGGGVSYEQYF
CDR3nt: TGTGCCAGCAGCCGGTTGGGCGGGGGCGTCTCCTACGAGCAGTACTTC

v_gene: TRBV7-9
len: 13
abundance: .
d_gene: .
j_gene: TRBJ1-1
CDR3aa: CASSATGNTEAFF
CDR3nt: TGTGCCAGCAGCGCGACAGGGAACACTGAAGCTTTCTTT

v_gene: TRBV2
len: 14
abundance: .
d_gene: .
j_gene: TRBJ2-7
CDR3aa: CASRGASDPYEQYF
CDR3nt: TGTGCCAGCAGGGGCGCGTCCGATCCCTACGAGCAGTACTTC

v_gene: TRBV19
len: 16
abundance: .
d_gene: .
j_gene: TRBJ1-5
CDR3aa: CASSGLGGGSNQPQHF
CDR3nt: TGTGCCAGTAGTGGCCTAGGGGGGGGGAGCAATCAGCCCCAGCATTTT

v_gene: TRBV5-1
len: 15
abundance: .
d_gene: TRBD1
j_gene: TRBJ2-7
CDR3aa: CASSLVGQLSYEQYF
CDR3nt: TGCGCCAGCAGCTTGGTGGGACAGTTATCCTACGAGCAGTACTTC

v_gene: TRBV7-2
len: 16
abundance: .
d_gene: TRBD2
j_gene: TRBJ2-5
CDR3aa: CASSLGSSGNQETQYF
CDR3nt: TGTGCCAGCAGCTTAGGCTCTAGCGGGAATCAAGAGACCCAGTACTTC

v_gene: TRBV6-5
len: 14
abundance: .
d_gene: TRBD1
j_gene: TRBJ1-2
CDR3aa: CASSTTTGGYGYTF
CDR3nt: TGTGCCAGCAGCACAACGACAGGGGGCTATGGCTACACCTTC

v_gene: TRBV27
len: 16
abundance: .
d_gene: TRBD1
j_gene: TRBJ1-5
CDR3aa: CASSPDREYSNQPQHF
CDR3nt: TGTGCCAGCAGTCCGGACAGGGAGTATAGCAATCAGCCCCAGCATTTT

v_gene: TRBV9
len: 16
abundance: .
d_gene: .
j_gene: TRBJ2-2
CDR3aa: CASSVGGQTHTGELFF
CDR3nt: TGTGCCAGCAGCGTAGGAGGACAGACTCACACCGGGGAGCTGTTTTTT

v_gene: TRBV10-1
len: 16
abundance: .
d_gene: TRBD2
j_gene: TRBJ2-1
CDR3aa: CASSESALAAYNEQFF
CDR3nt: TGCGCCAGCAGTGAGTCTGCACTAGCGGCATACAATGAGCAGTTCTTC

v_gene: TRBV7-3
len: 13
abundance: .
d_gene: .
j_gene: TRBJ2-2
CDR3aa: CASSLKGTGELFF
CDR3nt: TGTGCCAGCAGCTTAAAGGGGACCGGGGAGCTGTTTTTT

v_gene: TRBV5-1
len: 14
abundance: .
d_gene: .
j_gene: TRBJ2-1
CDR3aa: CASSLDRNYNEQFF
CDR3nt: TGCGCCAGCAGCTTGGACAGGAACTACAATGAGCAGTTCTTC

v_gene: TRBV7-6
len: 17
abundance: .
d_gene: TRBD2
j_gene: TRBJ2-3
CDR3aa: CASSPNSGRAAGGTQYF
CDR3nt: TGTGCCAGCAGCCCCAATAGCGGGAGGGCCGCAGGAGGTACGCAGTATTTT

v_gene: TRBV6-5
len: 15
abundance: .
d_gene: TRBD1
j_gene: TRBJ1-5
CDR3aa: CASSFGQGGNQPQHF
CDR3nt: TGTGCCAGCAGTTTCGGACAGGGCGGCAATCAGCCCCAGCATTTT

v_gene: TRBV28
len: 11
abundance: .
d_gene: .
j_gene: TRBJ2-7
CDR3aa: CASTGVSEQYF
CDR3nt: TGTGCCAGCACAGGGGTCTCCGAGCAGTACTTC

v_gene: TRBV5-1
len: 14
abundance: .
d_gene: TRBD1
j_gene: TRBJ1-2
CDR3aa: CASSGTGAYSGYTF
CDR3nt: TGCGCCAGCAGCGGGACAGGTGCCTACTCCGGCTACACCTTC

v_gene: TRBV5-4
len: 15
abundance: .
d_gene: TRBD2
j_gene: TRBJ2-2
CDR3aa: CASSLGLAATGELFF
CDR3nt: TGTGCCAGCAGCTTGGGACTAGCGGCCACCGGGGAGCTGTTTTTT

v_gene: TRBV18
len: 13
abundance: .
d_gene: .
j_gene: TRBJ2-3
CDR3aa: CASSPPNPDTQYF
CDR3nt: TGTGCCAGCTCACCACCTAATCCAGATACGCAGTATTTT

v_gene: TRBV6-5
len: 13
abundance: .
d_gene: TRBD1
j_gene: TRBJ2-4
CDR3aa: CATRDRGPDIQYF
CDR3nt: TGTGCCACGCGGGACAGGGGGCCGGACATTCAGTACTTC

v_gene: TRBV5-1
len: 14
abundance: .
d_gene: .
j_gene: TRBJ2-1
CDR3aa: CASSLAPSNNEQFF
CDR3nt: TGCGCCAGCAGCTTGGCCCCTAGCAACAATGAGCAGTTCTTC

v_gene: TRBV28
len: 15
abundance: .
d_gene: .
j_gene: TRBJ1-4
CDR3aa: CASRGGGATNEKLFF
CDR3nt: TGTGCCAGCAGGGGGGGAGGGGCAACTAATGAAAAACTGTTTTTT

v_gene: TRBV18
len: 15
abundance: once
d_gene: TRBD1
j_gene: TRBJ1-6
CDR3aa: CASSPGQGRDSPLHF
CDR3nt: TGTGCCAGCTCACCCGGACAGGGGAGGGATTCACCCCTCCACTTT

v_gene: TRBV12-5
len: 16
abundance: .
d_gene: TRBD1
j_gene: TRBJ1-2
CDR3aa: CASGARTGPAGDGYTF
CDR3nt: TGTGCTAGTGGTGCCCGGACAGGGCCCGCGGGTGATGGCTACACCTTC

v_gene: TRBV21-1
len: 18
abundance: .
d_gene: .
j_gene: TRBJ2-2
CDR3aa: CASSKDSGLAVNTGELFF
CDR3nt: TGTGCCAGCAGCAAAGATTCTGGACTAGCGGTAAACACCGGGGAGCTGTTTTTT

v_gene: TRBV4-1
len: 14
abundance: .
d_gene: .
j_gene: TRBJ1-1
CDR3aa: CASSQEIQGDEAFF
CDR3nt: TGCGCCAGCAGCCAAGAAATCCAGGGCGACGAAGCTTTCTTT

v_gene: TRBV6-4
len: 17
abundance: .
d_gene: TRBD2
j_gene: TRBJ2-1
CDR3aa: CASSEGLAGGSYNEQFF
CDR3nt: TGTGCCAGCAGCGAGGGACTAGCGGGAGGATCCTACAATGAGCAGTTCTTC

v_gene: TRBV7-9
len: 12
abundance: .
d_gene: .
j_gene: TRBJ2-5
CDR3aa: CATQGRSETQYF
CDR3nt: TGTGCCACCCAGGGAAGGAGCGAGACCCAGTACTTC

v_gene: TRBV6-1
len: 14
abundance: .
d_gene: .
j_gene: TRBJ1-2
CDR3aa: CASSEPDRSYGYTF
CDR3nt: TGTGCCAGCAGTGAACCTGACAGGAGCTATGGCTACACCTTC

v_gene: TRBV5-1
len: 13
abundance: .
d_gene: .
j_gene: TRBJ1-4
CDR3aa: CASRPSPDGKLFF
CDR3nt: TGCGCCAGCAGACCTAGCCCGGACGGAAAACTGTTTTTT

v_gene: TRBV2
len: 13
abundance: .
d_gene: .
j_gene: TRBJ2-5
CDR3aa: CASSRDMGETQYF
CDR3nt: TGTGCCAGCTCCAGGGATATGGGAGAGACCCAGTACTTC

v_gene: TRBV28
len: 15
abundance: .
d_gene: TRBD1
j_gene: TRBJ1-5
CDR3aa: CASRSGQLSNQPQHF
CDR3nt: TGTGCCAGCAGGTCGGGACAGTTAAGCAATCAGCCCCAGCATTTT

v_gene: TRBV19
len: 13
abundance: .
d_gene: TRBD1
j_gene: TRBJ2-7
CDR3aa: CASSRQGSYEQYF
CDR3nt: TGTGCCTCCTCCCGACAGGGGTCCTACGAGCAGTACTTC

v_gene: TRBV7-9
len: 14
abundance: .
d_gene: .
j_gene: TRBJ2-1
CDR3aa: CASSLASFNNEQFF
CDR3nt: TGTGCCAGCAGCTTAGCTTCATTCAACAATGAGCAGTTCTTC

v_gene: TRBV19
len: 16
abundance: .
d_gene: .
j_gene: TRBJ1-5
CDR3aa: CASSITPGQGNQPQHF
CDR3nt: TGTGCCAGTAGTATAACCCCAGGGCAGGGGAATCAGCCCCAGCATTTT

v_gene: TRBV3-1/TRBV3-2
len: 18
abundance: few
d_gene: TRBD2
j_gene: TRBJ2-1
CDR3aa: CASSQDPTSGGARDEQFF
CDR3nt: TGTGCCAGCAGCCAAGACCCGACTAGCGGGGGGGCTAGGGATGAGCAGTTCTTC

v_gene: TRBV9
len: 14
abundance: .
d_gene: .
j_gene: TRBJ2-5
CDR3aa: CASSVGRGGETQYF
CDR3nt: TGTGCCAGCAGCGTAGGCAGGGGAGGGGAGACCCAGTACTTC